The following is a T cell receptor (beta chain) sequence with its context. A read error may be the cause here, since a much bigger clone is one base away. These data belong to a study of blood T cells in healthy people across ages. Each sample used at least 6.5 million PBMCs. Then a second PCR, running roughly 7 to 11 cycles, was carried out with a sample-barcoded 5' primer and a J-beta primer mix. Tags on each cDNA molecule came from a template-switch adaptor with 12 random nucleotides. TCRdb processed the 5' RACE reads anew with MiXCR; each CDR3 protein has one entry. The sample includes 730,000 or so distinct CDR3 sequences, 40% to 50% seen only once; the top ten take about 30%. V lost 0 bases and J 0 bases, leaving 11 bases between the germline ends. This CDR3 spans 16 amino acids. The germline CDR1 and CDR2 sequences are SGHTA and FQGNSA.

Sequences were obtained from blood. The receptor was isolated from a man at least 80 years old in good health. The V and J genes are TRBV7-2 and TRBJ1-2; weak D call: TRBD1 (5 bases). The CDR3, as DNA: TGTGCCAGCAGCTTAGCTGGGGACGTCTCTAACTATGGCTACACCTTC. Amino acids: CASSLAGDVSNYGYTF.